Included here is one T cell receptor beta chain sequence, with context. Its antigen is still unknown. Treatment given: approximately 18 received Ad26.COV2.S at low or high dose, single or two shots; about 5 received placebo; per-sample allocation not given. Sampling happened 63 days after the first vaccine or placebo injection. Expressing Wuhan-strain SARS-CoV-2 spike, an Ad26 vector served as the vaccine. This record belongs to a study of Ad26.COV2.S vaccination and SARS-CoV-2 variants. The overall study: The trial was COV1001 and the donor's arm was Ad26.COV2.S. Intramuscular Ad26.COV2.S at 5x10^10 or 1x10^11 viral particles.

Study conclusions and caveats: Comparable non-spike TCR breadth was observed in vaccine and placebo recipients.

Data came from immunoSEQ multiplex PCR; TCRdb stores just in-frame clones and leaves some out. The data hold a few hundred thousand clones, with approximately 88% observed a single time. The V end lost 0 bases, the J end lost 4 bases, and 15 bases lay between the germline ends. There are 15 residues in the CDR3. Germline CDR1 SQVTM, CDR2 ANQGSEA. The TCR was taken from a person between 18 and 60 years old who received the Ad26.COV2.S COVID-19 vaccine or a placebo. The V call is TRBV29-1, the J call TRBJ1-1; D perhaps matches TRBD1 (6 bases). The sequenced sample was peripheral blood, obtained in a trial of Ad26.COV2.S vaccine versus placebo. CDR3 protein: CSVEDGRGATTEAFF. The DNA of the CDR3 is TGCAGCGTTGAAGATGGGCGGGGGGCGACCACTGAAGCTTTCTTT.